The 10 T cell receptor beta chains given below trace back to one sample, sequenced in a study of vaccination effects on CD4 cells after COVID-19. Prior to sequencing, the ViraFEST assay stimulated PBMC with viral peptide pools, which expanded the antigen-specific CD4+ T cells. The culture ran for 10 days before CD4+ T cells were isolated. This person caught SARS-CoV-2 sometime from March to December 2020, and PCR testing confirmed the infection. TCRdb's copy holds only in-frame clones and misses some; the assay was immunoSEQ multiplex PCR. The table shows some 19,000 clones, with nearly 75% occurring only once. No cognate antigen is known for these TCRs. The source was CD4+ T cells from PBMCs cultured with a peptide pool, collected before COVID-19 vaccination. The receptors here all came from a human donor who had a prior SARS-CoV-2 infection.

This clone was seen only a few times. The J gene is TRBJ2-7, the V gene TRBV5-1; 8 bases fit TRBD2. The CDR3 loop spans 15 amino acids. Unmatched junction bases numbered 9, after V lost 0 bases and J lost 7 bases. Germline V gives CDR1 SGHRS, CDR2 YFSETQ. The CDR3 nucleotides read TGCGCCAGCAGCTTGGTGGTAGCGGGGTCGGGGGAGCAGTACTTC. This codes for CASSLVVAGSGEQYF.

CDR3 DNA: TGTGCCAGCAGCTTGACAGGGTATAATTCACCCCTCCACTTT. Its translation is CASSLTGYNSPLHF. V usage is TRBV7-3 and J usage is TRBJ1-6; 7 bases match TRBD1. Germline V CDR1 and CDR2: SGHTA, FQGTGA. This CDR3 has 14 amino acids. After removal of 3 bases from V and 4 bases from J, the junction contained 0 bases not matched to a gene.

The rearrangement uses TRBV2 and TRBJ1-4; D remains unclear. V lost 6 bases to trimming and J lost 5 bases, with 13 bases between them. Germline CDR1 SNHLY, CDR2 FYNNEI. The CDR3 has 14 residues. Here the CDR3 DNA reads TGTGCCAGCAGCGCTCTGGGTGGAAATGAAAAACTGTTTTTT. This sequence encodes CASSALGGNEKLFF.

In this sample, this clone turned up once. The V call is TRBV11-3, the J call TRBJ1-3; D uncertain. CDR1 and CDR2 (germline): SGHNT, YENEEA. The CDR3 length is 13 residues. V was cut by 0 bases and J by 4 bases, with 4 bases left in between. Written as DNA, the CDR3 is TGTGCCAGCAGCTTAGACAACGGAAACACCATATATTTT. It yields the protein CASSLDNGNTIYF.

CDR3 sequence reads: CASEAHHRFYNSPLHF. CDR3 nucleotides: TGTGCCAGCGAGGCCCACCACAGATTCTATAATTCACCCCTCCACTTT. V and J are TRBV5-5 and TRBJ1-6; D uncertain. Germline V gene data show CDR1 as SGHKS and CDR2 as YYEKEE (reference sequence). This CDR3 spans 16 amino acids. Trimming stripped 7 bases from V and 3 bases from J, with 17 bases between.

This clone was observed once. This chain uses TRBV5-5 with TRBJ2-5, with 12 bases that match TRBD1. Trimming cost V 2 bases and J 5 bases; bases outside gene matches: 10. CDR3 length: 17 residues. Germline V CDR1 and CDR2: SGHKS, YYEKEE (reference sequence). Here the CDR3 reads CASSFRGGQGAVETQYF. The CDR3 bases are TGTGCCAGCAGCTTTAGAGGGGGACAGGGGGCAGTTGAGACCCAGTACTTC.

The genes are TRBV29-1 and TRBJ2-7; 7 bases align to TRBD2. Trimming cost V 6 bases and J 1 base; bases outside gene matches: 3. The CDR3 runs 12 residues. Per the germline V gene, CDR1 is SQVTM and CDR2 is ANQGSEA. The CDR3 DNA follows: TGCAGCGTATCTAGCGGATCCTACGAGCAGTACTTC. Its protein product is CSVSSGSYEQYF.

The CDR3 region is CASSYSGTGNQPQHF. CDR3 nucleotides: TGTGCCAGCAGTTACTCGGGGACCGGCAATCAGCCCCAGCATTTT. The rearrangement joins TRBV6-5 to TRBJ1-5; D might be TRBD1 (5 bases). Germline CDR1 reads MNHEY; CDR2 reads SVGAGI. V lost 0 bases and J 2 bases, leaving 8 bases between the germline ends. This CDR3 is 15 amino acids long.

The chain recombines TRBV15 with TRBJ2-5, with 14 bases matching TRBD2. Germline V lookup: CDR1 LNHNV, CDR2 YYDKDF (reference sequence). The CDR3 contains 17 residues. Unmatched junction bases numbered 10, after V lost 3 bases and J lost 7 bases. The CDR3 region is CATSRDRTSGRRGTQYF. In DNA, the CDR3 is TGTGCCACCAGCAGGGATCGGACTAGCGGGAGGAGGGGGACCCAGTACTTC.

The CDR3 bases are TGTGCCTGGAGTGTTCGGCAGGGTGCCGAGCAGTACTTC. Amino acid sequence: CAWSVRQGAEQYF. The chain couples TRBV30 to TRBJ2-7; possibly TRBD1 for D (5 bases). CDR3 length equals 13 residues. V was trimmed by 0 bases and J by 6 bases, leaving 12 bases between them. In germline, CDR1 is GTSNPN, CDR2 SVGIG (reference sequence).